The subject of this entry is one T cell receptor (beta chain). This specimen comes from a study of technical replicates of blood from several donors. There are 13 residues in the CDR3. Germline assignment: CDR1 SGHAT and CDR2 FQNNGV. Trimming left V 7 bases short and J 1 base short, with 11 bases between. TCRdb's table, derived via immunoSEQ multiplex PCR, lists solely in-frame clones and lacks some. The repertoire holds 45,000 to 55,000 clones, with 90% to 95% as singletons. The specimen was T cells isolated from PBMCs. The clonotype originates from a human donor in good health. The chain recombines TRBV11-2 with TRBJ2-7; weak D call: TRBD2 (5 bases). As DNA, the CDR3 is TGTGCCAGCACCCTTACGGGGTCCTACGAGCAGTACTTC. Encoded protein: CASTLTGSYEQYF.